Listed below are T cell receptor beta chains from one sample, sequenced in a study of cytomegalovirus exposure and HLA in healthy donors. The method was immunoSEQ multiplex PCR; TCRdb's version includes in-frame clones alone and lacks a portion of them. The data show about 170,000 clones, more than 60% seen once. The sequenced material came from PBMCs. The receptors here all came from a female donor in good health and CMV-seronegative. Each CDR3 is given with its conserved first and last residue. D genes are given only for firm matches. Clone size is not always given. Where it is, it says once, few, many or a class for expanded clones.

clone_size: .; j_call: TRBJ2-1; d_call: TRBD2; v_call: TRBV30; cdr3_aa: CAWSVRRTSGYNEQFF; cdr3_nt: TGTGCCTGGAGTGTACGGCGGACTAGCGGATACAATGAGCAGTTCTTC
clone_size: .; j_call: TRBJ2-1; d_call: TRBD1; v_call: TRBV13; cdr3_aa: CASSETGVGQYEQFF; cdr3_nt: TGTGCCAGCAGCGAAACAGGGGTAGGGCAATATGAGCAGTTCTTC
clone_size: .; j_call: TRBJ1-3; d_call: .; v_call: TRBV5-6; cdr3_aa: CASSLTSSGNTIYF; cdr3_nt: TGTGCCAGCAGCTTGACTAGCTCTGGAAACACCATATATTTT
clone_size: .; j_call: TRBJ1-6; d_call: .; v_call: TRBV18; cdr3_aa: CASSPPGTGLYNSPLHF; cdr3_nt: TGTGCCAGCTCACCACCGGGTACAGGGTTATATAATTCACCCCTCCACTTT
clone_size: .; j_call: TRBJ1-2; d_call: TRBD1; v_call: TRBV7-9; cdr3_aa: CASSPGGQAFNYGYTF; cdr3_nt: TGTGCCAGCAGCCCTGGCGGACAGGCGTTTAACTATGGCTACACCTTC
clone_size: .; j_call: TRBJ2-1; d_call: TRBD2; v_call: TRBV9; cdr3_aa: CASSAIAGGSYNEQFF; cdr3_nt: TGTGCCAGCAGCGCAATAGCGGGTGGTTCCTACAATGAGCAGTTCTTC
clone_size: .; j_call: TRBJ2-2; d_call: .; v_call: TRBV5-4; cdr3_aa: CASGLGDREAGELFF; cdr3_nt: TGTGCCAGCGGCCTGGGCGACAGGGAGGCCGGGGAGCTGTTTTTT
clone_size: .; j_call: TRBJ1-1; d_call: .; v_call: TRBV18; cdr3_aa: CASSPIRDSTEAFF; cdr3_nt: TGTGCCAGCTCACCAATCCGGGACTCAACTGAAGCTTTCTTT
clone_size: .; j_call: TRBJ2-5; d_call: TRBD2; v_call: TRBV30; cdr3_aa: CAWSVTSGGETQYF; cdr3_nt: TGTGCCTGGAGTGTGACTAGCGGGGGGGAGACCCAGTACTTC
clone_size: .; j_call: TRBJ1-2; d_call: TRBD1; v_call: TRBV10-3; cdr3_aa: CAISGAGTGGSCTF; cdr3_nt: TGTGCCATCAGTGGTGCCGGGACAGGGGGGTCGTGCACCTTC
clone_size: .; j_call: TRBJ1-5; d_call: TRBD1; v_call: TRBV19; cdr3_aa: CASSMGQGAYQPQHF; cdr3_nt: TGTGCCAGTAGTATGGGACAGGGGGCCTATCAGCCCCAGCATTTT
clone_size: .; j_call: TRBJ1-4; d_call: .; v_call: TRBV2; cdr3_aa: CASRGGAATNEKLFF; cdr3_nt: TGTGCCAGCAGGGGGGGGGCGGCAACTAATGAAAAACTGTTTTTT
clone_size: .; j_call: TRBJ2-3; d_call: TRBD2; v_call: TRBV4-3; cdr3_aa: CASSQDGLAGGVDTQYF; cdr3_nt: TGCGCCAGCAGCCAAGACGGACTAGCGGGGGGGGTCGATACGCAGTATTTT
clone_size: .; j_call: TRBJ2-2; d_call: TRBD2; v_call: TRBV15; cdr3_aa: CATSRRGGLTGELFF; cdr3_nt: TGTGCCACCAGCAGGCGGGGGGGCCTCACCGGGGAGCTGTTTTTT
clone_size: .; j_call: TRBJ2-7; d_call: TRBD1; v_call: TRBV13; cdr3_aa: CASSFADRGITYEQYF; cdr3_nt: TGTGCCAGCAGCTTTGCAGACAGGGGGATTACCTACGAGCAGTACTTC
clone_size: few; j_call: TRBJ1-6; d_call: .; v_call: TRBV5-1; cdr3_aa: CASTGEASSYNSPLHF; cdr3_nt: TGCGCCAGCACCGGCGAGGCCAGCTCCTATAATTCACCCCTCCACTTT
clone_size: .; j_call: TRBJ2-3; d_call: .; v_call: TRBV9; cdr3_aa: CASSPQAAGTDTQYF; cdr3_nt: TGTGCCAGCAGCCCCCAGGCAGCCGGCACAGATACGCAGTATTTT
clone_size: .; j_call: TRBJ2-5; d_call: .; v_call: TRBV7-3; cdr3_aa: CASSRGPTRETQYF; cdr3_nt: TGTGCCAGCAGCCGAGGGCCGACCCGGGAGACCCAGTACTTC
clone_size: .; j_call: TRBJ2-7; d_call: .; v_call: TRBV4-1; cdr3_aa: CASSPMGRSSEQYF; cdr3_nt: TGCGCCAGCAGCCCTATGGGGAGATCCTCCGAGCAGTACTTC
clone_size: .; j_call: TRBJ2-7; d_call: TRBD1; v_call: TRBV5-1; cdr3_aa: CASSTRTGGGDEQYF; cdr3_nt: TGCGCCAGCAGCACCCGGACAGGGGGCGGAGACGAGCAGTACTTC
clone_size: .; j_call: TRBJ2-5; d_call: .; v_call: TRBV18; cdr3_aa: CASSPTNRQETQYF; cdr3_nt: TGTGCCAGCTCACCAACTAACCGACAAGAGACCCAGTACTTC
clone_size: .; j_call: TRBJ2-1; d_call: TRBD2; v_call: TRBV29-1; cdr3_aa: CSASGGTRNEQFF; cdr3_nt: TGCAGCGCCAGCGGGGGGACGCGGAATGAGCAGTTCTTC
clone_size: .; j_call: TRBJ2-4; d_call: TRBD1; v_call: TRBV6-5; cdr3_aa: CASSSTGTVDIQYF; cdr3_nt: TGTGCCAGCAGCTCCACCGGGACAGTAGACATTCAGTACTTC
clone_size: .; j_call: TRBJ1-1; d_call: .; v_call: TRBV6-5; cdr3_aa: CASTSGIQFNTEAFF; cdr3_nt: TGTGCCAGCACGTCCGGGATTCAATTTAACACTGAAGCTTTCTTT
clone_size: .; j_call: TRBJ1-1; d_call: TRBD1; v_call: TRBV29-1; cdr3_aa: CSVGGQGNTEAFF; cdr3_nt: TGCAGCGTTGGCGGACAGGGAAACACTGAAGCTTTCTTT
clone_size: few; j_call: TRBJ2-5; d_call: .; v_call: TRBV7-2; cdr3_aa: CASSPGRETQYF; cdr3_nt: TGTGCCAGCAGCCCAGGGCGAGAGACCCAGTACTTC
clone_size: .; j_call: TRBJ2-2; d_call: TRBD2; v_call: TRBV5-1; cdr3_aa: CASSPRGLAGAGELFF; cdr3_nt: TGCGCCAGCAGCCCCCGGGGACTAGCGGGAGCCGGGGAGCTGTTTTTT
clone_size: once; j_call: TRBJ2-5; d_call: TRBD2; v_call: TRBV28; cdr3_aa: CASSVGLAGELETQYF; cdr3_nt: TGTGCCAGCAGTGTGGGACTAGCGGGAGAGCTGGAGACCCAGTACTTC
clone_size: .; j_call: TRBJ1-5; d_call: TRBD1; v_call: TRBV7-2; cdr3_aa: CASSLGTGGNQPQHF; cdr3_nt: TGTGCCAGCAGCTTAGGGACAGGAGGCAATCAGCCCCAGCATTTT
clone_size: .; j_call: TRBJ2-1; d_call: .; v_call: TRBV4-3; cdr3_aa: CASSQEGGLVDEQLF; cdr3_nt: TGCGCCAGCAGCCAAGAAGGCGGGCTGGTCGATGAGCAGCTCTTC
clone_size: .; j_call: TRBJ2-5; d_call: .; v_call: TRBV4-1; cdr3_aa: CASSQDPSSQETQYF; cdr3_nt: TGCGCCAGCAGCCAAGATCCTAGTTCACAAGAGACCCAGTACTTC
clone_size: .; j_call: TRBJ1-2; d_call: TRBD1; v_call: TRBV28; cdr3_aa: CASSLRGTGSYGYTF; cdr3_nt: TGTGCCAGCAGTTTAAGAGGGACAGGGAGCTATGGCTACACCTTC
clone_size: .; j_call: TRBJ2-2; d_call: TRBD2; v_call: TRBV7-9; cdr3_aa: CASSSGRGAGELFF; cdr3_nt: TGTGCCAGCAGTTCGGGCCGGGGGGCCGGGGAGCTGTTTTTT
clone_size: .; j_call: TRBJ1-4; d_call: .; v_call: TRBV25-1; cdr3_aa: CASSDGRGTNEKLFF; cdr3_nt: TGTGCCAGCAGTGATGGTCGGGGGACTAATGAAAAACTGTTTTTT
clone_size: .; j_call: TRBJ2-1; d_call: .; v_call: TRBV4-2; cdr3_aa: CASGESVEQFF; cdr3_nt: TGTGCCAGCGGGGAGTCAGTGGAGCAGTTCTTC
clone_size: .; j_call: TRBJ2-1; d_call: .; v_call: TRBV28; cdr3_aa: CASSSEQDYRVSYNEQFF; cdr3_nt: TGTGCCAGCAGTTCCGAGCAGGACTATCGCGTTTCCTACAATGAGCAGTTCTTC
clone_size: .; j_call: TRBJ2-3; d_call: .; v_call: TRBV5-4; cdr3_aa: CASSFGGNTQYF; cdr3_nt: TGTGCCAGCAGCTTTGGAGGGAATACGCAGTATTTT
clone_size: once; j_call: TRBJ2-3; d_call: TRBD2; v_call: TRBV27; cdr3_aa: CASSLSNSGGGFSTDTQYF; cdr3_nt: TGTGCCAGCAGTTTATCTAATAGCGGGGGGGGATTTAGCACAGATACGCAGTATTTT
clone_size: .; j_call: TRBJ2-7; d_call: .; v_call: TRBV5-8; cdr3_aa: CASSFAAGEPLWGQYF; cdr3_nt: TGTGCCAGCAGCTTCGCGGCAGGGGAGCCCCTCTGGGGGCAGTACTTC
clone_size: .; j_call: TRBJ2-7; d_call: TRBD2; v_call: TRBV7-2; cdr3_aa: CASGLAYAPSGAHEQYF; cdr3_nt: TGTGCCAGCGGCTTAGCGTATGCCCCTAGCGGGGCCCACGAGCAGTACTTC
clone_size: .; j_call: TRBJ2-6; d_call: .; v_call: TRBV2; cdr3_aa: CARGPSGANVLTF; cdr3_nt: TGTGCCAGGGGCCCCTCTGGGGCCAACGTCCTGACTTTC
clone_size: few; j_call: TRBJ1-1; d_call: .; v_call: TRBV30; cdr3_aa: CAWSATGYTEAFF; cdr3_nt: TGTGCCTGGAGCGCTACAGGATACACTGAAGCTTTCTTT